This entry concerns a single T cell receptor beta chain. What it binds is unknown. The entry originates in a study of CD8 T cells in Susac syndrome. Study conclusions and caveats: Acknowledgment was made by the study that its TCR sequencing and HLA analysis involved a relatively small number of individuals.

Random-hexamer reverse transcription was applied to roughly 0.5 to 1 ug RNA. By means of immunoSEQ multiplex PCR, TCR beta CDR3 spanning 54 Vbeta and 13 Jbeta underwent amplification. TCRdb redid the calling of the immunoSEQ multiplex PCR reads with MiXCR, one entry per CDR3 protein. The sample lists hundreds of thousands of distinct CDR3 sequences, around 85% occurring once. V was pared by 3 bases and J by 1 base, with 12 bases between. Looked up from germline, CDR1 is ENHRY and CDR2 is SYGVKD. This CDR3 comprises 15 residues. Relapsing-remitting disease, either stable or active, was present in the multiple sclerosis controls, who were treatment-naive patients. Negative isolation was applied to CD8+ and CD4+ T cells, and FACS enrichment was applied to TEMRA cells.

This TCR was sampled from a human donor with multiple sclerosis. The specimen sequenced was CD8+ T cells from PBMCs. The rearrangement joins TRBV10-3 to TRBJ1-1; possible D gene TRBD1, 5 bases. The CDR3 nucleotides read TGTGCCATCAGTGATGCCGACAGCACGAACACTGAAGCTTTCTTT. The encoded protein is CAISDADSTNTEAFF.